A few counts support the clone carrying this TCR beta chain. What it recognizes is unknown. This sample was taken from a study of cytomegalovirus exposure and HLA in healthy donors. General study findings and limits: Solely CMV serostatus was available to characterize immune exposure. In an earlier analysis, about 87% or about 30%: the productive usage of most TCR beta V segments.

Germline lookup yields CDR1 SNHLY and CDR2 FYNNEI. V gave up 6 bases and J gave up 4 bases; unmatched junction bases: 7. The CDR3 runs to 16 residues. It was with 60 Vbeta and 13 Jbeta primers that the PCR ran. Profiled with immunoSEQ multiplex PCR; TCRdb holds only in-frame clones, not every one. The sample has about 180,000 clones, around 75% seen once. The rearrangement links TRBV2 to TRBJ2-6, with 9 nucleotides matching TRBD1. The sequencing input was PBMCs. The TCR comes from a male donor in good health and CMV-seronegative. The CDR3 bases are TGTGCCAGCAGGGAGACAGGGGGTAGGGGGGCCAACGTCCTGACTTTC. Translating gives CASRETGGRGANVLTF.